Listed here are 21 T cell receptor beta chains from one sample, sequenced in a study of Graves' ophthalmopathy and Graves' hyperthyroidism. The authors amplified TCR beta CDR3 regions from RNA transcripts. The authors performed first-round RT-PCR with HTBI primers and then a second-round multiplex PCR. TCRdb ran MiXCR on the multiplex PCR reads and lists one entry per CDR3 protein. The profile shows about 740,000 distinct CDR3 sequences, approximately 40% of them singletons. The material sequenced was peripheral blood. All receptors come from an adult man with Graves' ophthalmopathy.

The V and J genes are TRBV9 and TRBJ2-7, with 8 bases fitting TRBD1. Trimming took 0 bases from V and 7 from J; bases not matched to a gene: 12. Germline V gene lookup returns CDR1 SGDLS and CDR2 YYNGEE. This CDR3 has 16 residues. Here the CDR3 reads CASSVGPGTGLNEQYF. CDR3 coding DNA: TGTGCCAGCAGCGTAGGCCCCGGGACAGGCTTAAATGAGCAGTACTTC.

This clonotype appeared a single time. The J gene is TRBJ1-5, the V gene TRBV15; tentatively, D is TRBD1 (5 bases). Germline V gene data show CDR1 as LNHNV and CDR2 as YYDKDF (reference sequence). V shed 6 bases and J shed 3 bases, with 15 bases lying between them. The CDR3 is 15 amino acids. CDR3 protein: CATSRSGHINQPQHF. In nucleotides, the CDR3 is TGTGCCACCAGTCGAAGCGGACACATCAATCAGCCCCAGCATTTT.

This clonotype was detected many times. V usage is TRBV12-3 or TRBV12-4 and J usage is TRBJ1-6; 7 positions agree with TRBD1. This CDR3 comprises 14 residues. Losses at the gene ends were 3 bases for V and 10 bases for J; bases not matched to a gene: 6. The CDR3 loop is CASSFGTGVSPLHF. Here the CDR3 DNA reads TGTGCCAGCAGTTTTGGTACAGGGGTCTCACCCCTCCACTTT.

This clonotype was detected once. The chain links TRBV7-9 to TRBJ2-5, with 10 bases that match TRBD1. There are 15 residues in the CDR3. CDR1 is SEHNR and CDR2 is FQNEAQ in the germline V gene (reference sequence). Trimming took 4 bases from V and 6 from J; bases not matched to a gene: 8. CDR3 region: CASSSPGQGTKTQYF. CDR3 bases: TGTGCCAGCAGCTCACCGGGACAGGGGACGAAGACCCAGTACTTC.

The J gene is TRBJ1-6, the V gene TRBV7-3; no firm D call. With 5 bases removed from V and 10 bases from J, the gap between germline ends came to 21 bases. The CDR3 has 16 residues. Germline values: CDR1 SGHTA, CDR2 FQGTGA. For the CDR3, the DNA is TGTGCCAGCAGCCAAGCATCCGGTTTGGAGGGATCACCCCTCCACTTT. As protein: CASSQASGLEGSPLHF. Drawing the rest from reference TRBV7-3 and TRBJ1-6, the complete variable domain is GAGVSQTPSNKVTEKGKYVELRCDPISGHTALYWYRQSLGQGPEFLIYFQGTGAADDSGLPNDRFFAVRPEGSVSTLKIQRTERGDSAVYLCASSQASGLEGSPLHFGNGTRLTVT.

The chain joins TRBV20-1 to TRBJ1-4; no definite D call. V lost 3 bases and J lost 5, with 4 bases in between. The CDR3 runs 11 residues. Germline lookup yields CDR1 DFQATT and CDR2 SNEGSKA (reference sequence). This CDR3 is CSASRNEKLFF. For the CDR3, the DNA is TGCAGTGCTAGTCGGAATGAAAAACTGTTTTTT.

The chain carries TRBV14 and TRBJ1-2; 8 nucleotides agree with TRBD1. Germline V gene data show CDR1 as SGHDN and CDR2 as FVKESK. There are 15 residues in the CDR3. With V trimmed by 2 bases and J by 4 bases, 6 bases remained unmatched. The CDR3 region is CASSQPGQGGYGYTF. The CDR3 region has the DNA TGTGCCAGCAGCCAACCCGGACAGGGAGGCTATGGCTACACCTTC.

This clonotype was counted at least ten times. The chain couples TRBV10-3 to TRBJ2-5, with D perhaps TRBD1 (6 bases). The ends were cut back, 6 bases at V and 1 base at J, with 9 bases in the middle. This CDR3 has 13 amino acids. Germline V lookup: CDR1 ENHRY, CDR2 SYGVKD. This chain's CDR3 is CAIRTQGQETQYF. The CDR3 DNA follows: TGTGCCATCAGGACACAGGGCCAAGAGACCCAGTACTTC.

The chain employs TRBV15 and TRBJ2-7; D not certain. Germline V gene sequence: CDR1 LNHNV, CDR2 YYDKDF (reference sequence). CDR3 length: 15 amino acids. Trimming left V 0 bases short and J 5 bases short, with 14 bases between. DNA of the CDR3: TGTGCCACCAGCAGAGATAAGAGCGTCCCAAACGAGCAGTACTTC. Its protein product is CATSRDKSVPNEQYF.

This clonotype was counted many times. This rearrangement joins TRBV2 to TRBJ1-1, with D possibly matching TRBD1 (5 bases). This CDR3 contains 14 residues. V was shortened by 2 bases and J by 4 bases, with 11 bases between the two germline ends. Germline loops: CDR1 SNHLY, CDR2 FYNNEI. CDR3 DNA sequence: TGTGCCAGCAGTGAATCTTGGGGGGGCACTGAAGCTTTCTTT. Translating gives CASSESWGGTEAFF.

This clonotype was seen only a few times. One end of the junction is discordant with germline, which a read error may explain. The genes are TRBV7-9 and TRBJ1-1, with D unclear. Germline CDR1 and CDR2: SEHNR and FQNEAQ (reference sequence). This CDR3 has 12 amino acids. Here the CDR3 reads CASSHRRDEAFF. CDR3 DNA: TGCGCCAGCAGCCACCGAAGGGATGAAGCTTTCTTT.

As for this clonotype: The junction differs from germline at one of its ends, possibly a read error. The chain recombines TRBV7-8 with TRBJ1-4, with D maybe TRBD1 (6 bases). This CDR3 has 15 residues. Germline values: CDR1 SGHVS, CDR2 FQNEAQ. The CDR3 DNA follows: TGTGCCAGCAGCTTTTCGGGACACTTTAATGAAAAACTGCTTTTT. Translating gives CASSFSGHFNEKLLF. The variable domain in full, with the rest retrieved from reference TRBV7-8 and TRBJ1-4, is GAGVSQSPRYKVAKRGQDVALRCDPISGHVSLFWYQQALGQGPEFLTYFQNEAQLDKSGLPSDRFFAERPEGSVSTLKIQRTQQEDSAVYLCASSFSGHFNEKLLFGSGTQLSVL.

The rearrangement links TRBV19 to TRBJ2-5; TRBD2 aligns across 8 bases. V shed 6 bases and J 6 bases; nucleotides not matched to a gene: 6. This CDR3 is 13 amino acids long. Germline V lookup: CDR1 LNHDA, CDR2 SQIVND (reference sequence). The DNA of the CDR3 is TGTGCCAGTAGCCCGGGGGGGCTGCAGACCCAGTACTTC. This translates into CASSPGGLQTQYF. Looking up the rest from reference TRBV19 and TRBJ2-5 gives the full variable domain: DGGITQSPKYLFRKEGQNVTLSCEQNLNHDAMYWYRQDPGQGLRLIYYSQIVNDFQKGDIAEGYSVSREKKESFPLTVTSAQKNPTAFYLCASSPGGLQTQYFGPGTRLLVL.

The chain couples TRBV10-3 to TRBJ1-5; D ambiguous. The ends were cut back, 6 bases at V and 0 bases at J, with 6 bases in the middle. Germline V lookup: CDR1 ENHRY, CDR2 SYGVKD. This CDR3 has 13 amino acids. The CDR3: CAISLSSNQPQHF. The CDR3, as DNA: TGTGCCATCAGCCTCAGTAGCAATCAGCCCCAGCATTTT.

The V call is TRBV18, the J call TRBJ1-2; no definite D call. The CDR3 length is 13 residues. Germline CDR1 is KGHSH and CDR2 is LQKENI. The V and J ends lost 3 bases and 2 bases respectively, with 7 bases between them. The CDR3 spells CASSPDKNYGYTF. CDR3 nucleotides: TGTGCCAGCTCACCTGACAAGAACTATGGCTACACCTTC.

J is TRBJ2-2 and V is TRBV20-1; 10 bases match TRBD1. Germline V gene sequence: CDR1 DFQATT, CDR2 SNEGSKA (reference sequence). The CDR3 extends over 16 amino acids. J gave up 4 bases and V 0 bases, and 5 bases lay outside the gene matches. CDR3 amino acids: CSARDGTGATTGELFF. The CDR3 DNA is TGCAGTGCTAGAGATGGGACAGGGGCGACCACCGGGGAGCTGTTTTTT.

This clonotype was observed a few times. V gene TRBV9 combines with J gene TRBJ2-5; 7 bases match TRBD2. Germline CDR1 reads SGDLS; CDR2 reads YYNGEE. Trimming cost V 7 bases and J 4 bases; bases outside gene matches: 10. The CDR3 is made up of 14 amino acids. CDR3 protein: CASSPLSGGETQYF. The CDR3 region has the DNA TGTGCCAGCTCACCACTGTCGGGAGGAGAGACCCAGTACTTC. Supplemented by reference TRBV9 and TRBJ2-5, the full variable domain reads DSGVTQTPKHLITATGQRVTLRCSPRSGDLSVYWYQQSLDQGLQFLIQYYNGEERAKGNILERFSAQQFPDLHSELNLSSLELGDSALYFCASSPLSGGETQYFGPGTRLLVL.

This clonotype has a handful of counts. The rearrangement uses TRBV20-1 and TRBJ1-5; no firm D call. The CDR3 totals 11 residues. Trimming shortened V by 6 bases and J by 4 bases, and 7 bases separated the two germline ends. Per the germline V gene, CDR1 is DFQATT and CDR2 is SNEGSKA (reference sequence). The CDR3 loop reads CSAGSNQPQHF. DNA of the CDR3: TGCAGTGCGGGCAGTAATCAGCCCCAGCATTTT.

The chain has TRBV25-1 and TRBJ2-2, with 10 bases aligning to TRBD2. CDR3 length equals 17 residues. V dropped 4 bases and J dropped 8; count of bases not matched to a gene: 13. Germline CDR1 MGHDK, CDR2 SYGVNS. The CDR3 DNA sequence: TGTGCCAGCAGTGCTCCAAAAGCGGGGGGGCTCGGAGGGGAGCTGTTTTTT. Encoded protein: CASSAPKAGGLGGELFF.

V is TRBV20-1 and J is TRBJ2-7, with D tentatively TRBD1 (5 bases). Looked up from germline, CDR1 is DFQATT and CDR2 is SNEGSKA (reference sequence). V lost 5 bases, J lost 2 bases, and 13 bases lay in between. This CDR3 is 13 amino acids long. The CDR3, as DNA: TGCAGTGCTTATGACAGTTTCGCCTACGAGCAGTACTTC. Protein: CSAYDSFAYEQYF.

V is TRBV5-1 and J is TRBJ2-5, with TRBD1 identical over 7 bases. Matching the DNA end better, TRBJ2-7 makes the J call doubtful. This CDR3 is 17 amino acids long. CDR1 and CDR2 (germline): SGHRS, YFSETQ. The CDR3 protein is CASSLPSSAGQVYEQYF. The CDR3 nucleotides are TGCGCCAGCAGCTTACCCAGCTCGGCAGGACAGGTTTACGAGCAGTACTTC.